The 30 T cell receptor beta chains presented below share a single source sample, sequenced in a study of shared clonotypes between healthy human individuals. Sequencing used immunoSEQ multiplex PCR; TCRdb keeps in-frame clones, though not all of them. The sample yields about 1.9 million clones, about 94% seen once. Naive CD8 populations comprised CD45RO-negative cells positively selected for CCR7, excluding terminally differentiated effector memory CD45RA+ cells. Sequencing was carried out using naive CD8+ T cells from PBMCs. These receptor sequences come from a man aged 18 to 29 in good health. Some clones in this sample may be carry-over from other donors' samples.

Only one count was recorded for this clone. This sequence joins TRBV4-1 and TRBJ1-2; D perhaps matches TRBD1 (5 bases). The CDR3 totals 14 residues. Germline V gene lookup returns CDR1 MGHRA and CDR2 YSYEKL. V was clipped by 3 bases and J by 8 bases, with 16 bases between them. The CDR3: CASSQLGAPDGYTF. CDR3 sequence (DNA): TGCGCCAGCAGCCAGCTAGGGGCGCCGGACGGCTACACCTTC.

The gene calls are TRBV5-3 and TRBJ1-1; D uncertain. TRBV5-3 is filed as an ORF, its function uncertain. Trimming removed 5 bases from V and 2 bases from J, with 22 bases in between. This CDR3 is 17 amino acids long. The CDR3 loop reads CARRLSLGSNRNTEAFF. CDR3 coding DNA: TGTGCCAGAAGACTAAGCTTGGGAAGTAACAGAAACACTGAAGCTTTCTTT.

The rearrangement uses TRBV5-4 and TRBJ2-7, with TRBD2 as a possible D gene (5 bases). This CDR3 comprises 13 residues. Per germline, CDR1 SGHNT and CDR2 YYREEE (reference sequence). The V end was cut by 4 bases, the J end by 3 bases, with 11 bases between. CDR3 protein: CASSIHTSYEQYF. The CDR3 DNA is TGTGCCAGCAGCATTCATACTAGCTACGAGCAGTACTTC.

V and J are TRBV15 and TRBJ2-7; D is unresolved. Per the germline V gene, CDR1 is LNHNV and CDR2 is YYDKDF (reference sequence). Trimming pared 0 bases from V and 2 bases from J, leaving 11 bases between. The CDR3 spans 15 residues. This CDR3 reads CATSRDLGRAYEQYF. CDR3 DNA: TGTGCCACCAGCAGAGATCTCGGGCGCGCCTACGAGCAGTACTTC.

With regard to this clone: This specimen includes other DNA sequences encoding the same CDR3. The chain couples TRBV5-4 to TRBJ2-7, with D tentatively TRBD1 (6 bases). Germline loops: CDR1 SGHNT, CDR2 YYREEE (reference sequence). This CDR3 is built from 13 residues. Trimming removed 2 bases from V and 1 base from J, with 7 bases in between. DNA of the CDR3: TGTGCCAGCAGCTTCAGGGGATCCTACGAGCAGTACTTC. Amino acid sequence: CASSFRGSYEQYF.

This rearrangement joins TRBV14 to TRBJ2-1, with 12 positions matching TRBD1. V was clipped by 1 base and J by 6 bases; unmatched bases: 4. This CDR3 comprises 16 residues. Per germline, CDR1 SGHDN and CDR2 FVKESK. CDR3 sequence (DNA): TGTGCCAGCAGCCAAGTCTGGGACAGGGGGCGCAATGAGCAGTTCTTC. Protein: CASSQVWDRGRNEQFF.

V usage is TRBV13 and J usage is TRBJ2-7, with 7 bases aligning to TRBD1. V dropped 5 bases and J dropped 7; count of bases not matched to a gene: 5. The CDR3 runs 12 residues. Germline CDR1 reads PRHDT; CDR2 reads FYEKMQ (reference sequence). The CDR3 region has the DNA TGTGCCAGCAGCGACAGGGTGGGGGAGCAGTACTTC. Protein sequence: CASSDRVGEQYF.

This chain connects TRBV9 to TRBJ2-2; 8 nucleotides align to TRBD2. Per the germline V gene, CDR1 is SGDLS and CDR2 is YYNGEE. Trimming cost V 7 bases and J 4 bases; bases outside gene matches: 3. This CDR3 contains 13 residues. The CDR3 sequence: CASLGGGTGELFF. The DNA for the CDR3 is TGTGCCAGCCTCGGGGGGGGCACCGGGGAGCTGTTTTTT.

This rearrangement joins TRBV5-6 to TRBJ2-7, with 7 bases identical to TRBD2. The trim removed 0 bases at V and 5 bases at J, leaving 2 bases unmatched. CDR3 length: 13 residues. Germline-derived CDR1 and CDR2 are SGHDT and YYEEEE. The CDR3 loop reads CASSLGLANEQYF. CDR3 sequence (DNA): TGTGCCAGCAGCTTGGGACTAGCTAACGAGCAGTACTTC. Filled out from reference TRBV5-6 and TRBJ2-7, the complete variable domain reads DAGVTQSPTHLIKTRGQQVTLRCSPKSGHDTVSWYQQALGQGPQFIFQYYEEEERQRGNFPDRFSGHQFPNYSSELNVNALLLGDSALYLCASSLGLANEQYFGPGTRLTVT.

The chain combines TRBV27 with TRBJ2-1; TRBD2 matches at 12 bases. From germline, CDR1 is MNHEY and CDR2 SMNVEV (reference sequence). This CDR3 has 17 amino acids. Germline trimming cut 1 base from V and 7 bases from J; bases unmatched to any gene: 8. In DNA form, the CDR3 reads TGTGCCAGCAGTTTATTAGAGACTAGCGGGAGCGGGAATGAGCAGTTCTTC. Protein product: CASSLLETSGSGNEQFF.

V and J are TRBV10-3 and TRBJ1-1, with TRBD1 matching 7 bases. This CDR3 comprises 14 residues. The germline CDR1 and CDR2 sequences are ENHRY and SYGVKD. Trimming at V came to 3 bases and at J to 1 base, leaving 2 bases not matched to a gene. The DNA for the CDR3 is TGTGCCATCAGTGACGCAGGGGGGAACACTGAAGCTTTCTTT. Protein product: CAISDAGGNTEAFF.

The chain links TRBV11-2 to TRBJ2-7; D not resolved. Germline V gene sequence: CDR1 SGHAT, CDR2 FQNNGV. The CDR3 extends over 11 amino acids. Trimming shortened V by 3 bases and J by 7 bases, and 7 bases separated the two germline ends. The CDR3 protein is CASSFGWEQYF. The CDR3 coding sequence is TGTGCCAGCAGCTTCGGGTGGGAGCAGTACTTC.

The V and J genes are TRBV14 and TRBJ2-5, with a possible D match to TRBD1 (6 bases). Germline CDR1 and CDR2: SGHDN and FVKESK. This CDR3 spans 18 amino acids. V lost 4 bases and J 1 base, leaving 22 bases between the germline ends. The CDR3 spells CASSPLPSGTRFQETQYF. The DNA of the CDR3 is TGTGCCAGCAGCCCCCTACCCTCCGGGACAAGATTCCAAGAGACCCAGTACTTC.

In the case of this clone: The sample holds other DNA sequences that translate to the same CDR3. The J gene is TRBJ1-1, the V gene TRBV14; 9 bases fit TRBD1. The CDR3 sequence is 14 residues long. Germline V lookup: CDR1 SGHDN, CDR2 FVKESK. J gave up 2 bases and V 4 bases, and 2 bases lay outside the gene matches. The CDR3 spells CASSPGQGNTEAFF. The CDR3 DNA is TGTGCCAGCAGCCCGGGACAGGGAAACACTGAAGCTTTCTTT. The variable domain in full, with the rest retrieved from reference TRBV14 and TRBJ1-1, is EAGVTQFPSHSVIEKGQTVTLRCDPISGHDNLYWYRRVMGKEIKFLLHFVKESKQDESGMPNNRFLAERTGGTYSTLKVQPAELEDSGVYFCASSPGQGNTEAFFGQGTRLTVV.

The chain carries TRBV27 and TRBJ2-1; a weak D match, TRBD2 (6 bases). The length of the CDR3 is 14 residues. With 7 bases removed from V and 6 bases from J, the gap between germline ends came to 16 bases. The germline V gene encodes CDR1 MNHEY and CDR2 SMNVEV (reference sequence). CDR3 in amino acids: CASTSVGGLNEQFF. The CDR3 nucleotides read TGTGCCAGCACATCGGTAGGAGGGCTCAATGAGCAGTTCTTC.

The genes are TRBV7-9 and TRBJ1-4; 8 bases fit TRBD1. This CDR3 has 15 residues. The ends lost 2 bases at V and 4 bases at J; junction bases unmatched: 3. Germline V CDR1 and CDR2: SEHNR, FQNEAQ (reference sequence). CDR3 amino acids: CASSLRTGNNEKLFF. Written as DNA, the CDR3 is TGTGCCAGCAGCTTAAGGACAGGGAATAATGAAAAACTGTTTTTT. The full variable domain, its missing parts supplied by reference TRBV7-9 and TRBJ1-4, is DTGVSQNPRHKITKRGQNVTFRCDPISEHNRLYWYRQTLGQGPEFLTYFQNEAQLEKSRLLSDRFSAERPKGSFSTLEIQRTEQGDSAMYLCASSLRTGNNEKLFFGSGTQLSVL.

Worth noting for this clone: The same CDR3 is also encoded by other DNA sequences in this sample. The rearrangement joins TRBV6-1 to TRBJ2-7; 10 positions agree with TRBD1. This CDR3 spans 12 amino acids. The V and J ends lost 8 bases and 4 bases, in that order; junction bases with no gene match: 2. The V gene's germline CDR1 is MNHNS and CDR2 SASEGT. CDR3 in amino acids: CASRDRGYEQYF. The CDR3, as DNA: TGTGCCAGCCGGGACAGGGGATACGAGCAGTACTTC.

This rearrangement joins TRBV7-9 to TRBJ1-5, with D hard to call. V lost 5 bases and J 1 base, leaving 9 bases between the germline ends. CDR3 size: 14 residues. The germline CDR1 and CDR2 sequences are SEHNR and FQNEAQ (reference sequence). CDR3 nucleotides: TGTGCCAGCAGCCACGGACCAAGCAATCAGCCCCAGCATTTT. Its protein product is CASSHGPSNQPQHF.

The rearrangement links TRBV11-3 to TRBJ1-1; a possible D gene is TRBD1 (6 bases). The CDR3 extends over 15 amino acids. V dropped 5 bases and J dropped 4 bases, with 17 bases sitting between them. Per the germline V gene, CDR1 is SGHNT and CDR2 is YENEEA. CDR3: CASSERAGAGTEAFF. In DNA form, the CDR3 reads TGTGCCAGCAGCGAGCGCGCGGGGGCCGGCACTGAAGCTTTCTTT.

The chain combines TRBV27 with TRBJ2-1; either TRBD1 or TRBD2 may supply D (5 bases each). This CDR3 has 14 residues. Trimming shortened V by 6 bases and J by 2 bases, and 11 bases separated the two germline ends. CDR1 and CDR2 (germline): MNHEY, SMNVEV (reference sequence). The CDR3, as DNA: TGTGCCAGCAGCGGGGCCCGGGCCTACAATGAGCAGTTCTTC. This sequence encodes CASSGARAYNEQFF.

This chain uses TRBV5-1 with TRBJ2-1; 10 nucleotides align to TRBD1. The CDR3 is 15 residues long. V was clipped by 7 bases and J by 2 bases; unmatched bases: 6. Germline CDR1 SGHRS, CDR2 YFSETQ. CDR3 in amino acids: CASGQTGGAYNEQFF. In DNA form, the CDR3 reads TGCGCCAGCGGGCAGACAGGGGGCGCCTACAATGAGCAGTTCTTC.

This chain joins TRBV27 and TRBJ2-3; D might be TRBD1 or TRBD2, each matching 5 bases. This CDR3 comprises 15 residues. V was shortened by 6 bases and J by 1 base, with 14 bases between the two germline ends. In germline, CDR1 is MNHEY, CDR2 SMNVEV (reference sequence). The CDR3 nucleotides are TGTGCCAGCAGCCCCCTGGGGGTCCGCACAGATACGCAGTATTTT. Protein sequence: CASSPLGVRTDTQYF.

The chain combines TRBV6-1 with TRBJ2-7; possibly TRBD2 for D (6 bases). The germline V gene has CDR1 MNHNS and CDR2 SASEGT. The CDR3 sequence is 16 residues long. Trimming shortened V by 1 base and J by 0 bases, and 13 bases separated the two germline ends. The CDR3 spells CASSEVWGVSSYEQYF. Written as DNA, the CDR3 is TGTGCCAGCAGTGAAGTTTGGGGGGTAAGCTCCTACGAGCAGTACTTC.

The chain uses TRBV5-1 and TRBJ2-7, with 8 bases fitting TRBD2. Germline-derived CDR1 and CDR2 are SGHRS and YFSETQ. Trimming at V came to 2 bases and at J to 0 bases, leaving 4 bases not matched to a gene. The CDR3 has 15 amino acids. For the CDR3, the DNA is TGCGCCAGCAGCTTCGGGAGGGAAGGCTCCTACGAGCAGTACTTC. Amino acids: CASSFGREGSYEQYF.

The CDR3 bases are TGTGCCAGCAGTCTACCAGGCTCCTACAATGAGCAGTTCTTC. Protein: CASSLPGSYNEQFF. The chain is built from TRBV27 and TRBJ2-1; D is ambiguous. The CDR3 is 14 residues long. Germline assignment: CDR1 MNHEY and CDR2 SMNVEV (reference sequence). Between the trimmed V and J ends, which lost 5 bases and 0 bases, there was a span of 8 bases.

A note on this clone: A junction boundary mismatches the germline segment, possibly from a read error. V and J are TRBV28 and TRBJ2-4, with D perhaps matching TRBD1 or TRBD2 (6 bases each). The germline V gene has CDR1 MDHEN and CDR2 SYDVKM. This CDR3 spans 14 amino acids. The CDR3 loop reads CATLPGAFTNIQYF. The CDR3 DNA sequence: TGCGCCACGCTCCCGGGGGCATTCACAAACATTCAGTACTTC.

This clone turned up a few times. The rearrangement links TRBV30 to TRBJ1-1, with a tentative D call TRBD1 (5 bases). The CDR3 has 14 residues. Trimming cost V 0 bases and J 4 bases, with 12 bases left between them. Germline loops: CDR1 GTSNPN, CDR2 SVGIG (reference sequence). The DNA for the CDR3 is TGTGCCTGGAGTGTCACCCATGGGGGCACTGAAGCTTTCTTT. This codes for CAWSVTHGGTEAFF.

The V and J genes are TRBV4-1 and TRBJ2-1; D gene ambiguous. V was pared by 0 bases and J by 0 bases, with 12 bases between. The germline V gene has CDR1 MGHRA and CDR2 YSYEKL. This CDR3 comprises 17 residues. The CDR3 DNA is TGCGCCAGCAGCCAAGATCTAACTGCTAGCTCCTACAATGAGCAGTTCTTC. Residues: CASSQDLTASSYNEQFF.

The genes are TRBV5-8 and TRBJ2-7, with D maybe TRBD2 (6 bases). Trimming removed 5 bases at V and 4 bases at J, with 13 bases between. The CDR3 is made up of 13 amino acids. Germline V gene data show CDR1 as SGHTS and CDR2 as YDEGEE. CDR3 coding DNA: TGTGCCAGCAGTTATCTGGAGGGGTACGAGCAGTACTTC. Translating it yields CASSYLEGYEQYF.

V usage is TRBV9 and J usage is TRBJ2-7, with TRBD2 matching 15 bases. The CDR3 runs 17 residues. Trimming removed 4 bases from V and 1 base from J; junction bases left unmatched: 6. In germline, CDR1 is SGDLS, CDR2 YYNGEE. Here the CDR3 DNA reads TGTGCCAGCAGCCCGGGACTAGCGGGAGGTCGGTCCTACGAGCAGTACTTC. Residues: CASSPGLAGGRSYEQYF.